Presented here are 2 T cell receptor beta chains from one specimen sequenced in a study of shared clonotypes between healthy human individuals. Measured with immunoSEQ multiplex PCR; TCRdb has only the in-frame clones, and not every one. The profile shows about 2,100,000 clones, approximately 94% of them singletons. Terminally differentiated effector memory CD45RA+ cells were left out of the naive CD8 fraction, which was CD45RO-negative and positively selected for CCR7. Sequenced input: naive CD8+ T cells from PBMCs. These receptor sequences come from a man between 18 and 35 years old in good health. Some clones in this sample may be carry-over from other donors' samples.

This clone was recorded once. This chain joins TRBV11-3 and TRBJ1-1, with a possible D match to TRBD1 (5 bases). Germline V gene lookup returns CDR1 SGHNT and CDR2 YENEEA. The germline V and J ends were trimmed by 5 bases and 5 bases, with 18 bases remaining between them. The CDR3 sequence is 15 residues long. Here the CDR3 reads CASSPGTAGGTEAFF. CDR3 bases: TGTGCCAGCAGCCCGGGGACGGCAGGTGGAACTGAAGCTTTCTTT.

The genes are TRBV5-4 and TRBJ2-3, with unresolved D. V was cut by 2 bases and J by 4 bases, with 11 bases left in between. The germline CDR1 and CDR2 sequences are SGHNT and YYREEE (reference sequence). CDR3 size: 14 residues. Here the CDR3 DNA reads TGTGCCAGCAGCTTTGACTCGGTCCCAGATACGCAGTATTTT. Amino acids: CASSFDSVPDTQYF.